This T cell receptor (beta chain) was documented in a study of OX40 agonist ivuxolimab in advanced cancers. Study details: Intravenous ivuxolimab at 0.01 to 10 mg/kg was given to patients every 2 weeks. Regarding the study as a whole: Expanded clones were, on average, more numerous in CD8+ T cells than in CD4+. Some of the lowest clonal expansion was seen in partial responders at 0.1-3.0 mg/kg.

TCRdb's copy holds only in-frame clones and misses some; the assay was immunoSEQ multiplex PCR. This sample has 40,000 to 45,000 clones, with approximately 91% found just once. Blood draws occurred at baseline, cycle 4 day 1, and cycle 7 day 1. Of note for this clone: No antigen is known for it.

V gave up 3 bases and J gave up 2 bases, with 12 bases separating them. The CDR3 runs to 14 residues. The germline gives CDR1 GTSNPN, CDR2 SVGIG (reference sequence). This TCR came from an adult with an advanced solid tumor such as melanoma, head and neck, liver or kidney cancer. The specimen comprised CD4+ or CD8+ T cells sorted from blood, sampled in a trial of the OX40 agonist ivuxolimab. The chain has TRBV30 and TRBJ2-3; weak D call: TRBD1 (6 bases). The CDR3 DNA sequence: TGTGCCTGGAGACTCCCAGGGGCCACAGATACGCAGTATTTT. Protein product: CAWRLPGATDTQYF. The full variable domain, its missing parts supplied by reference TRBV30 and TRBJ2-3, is SQTIHQWPATLVQPVGSPLSLECTVEGTSNPNLYWYRQAAGRGLQLLFYSVGIGQISSEVPQNLSASRPQDRQFILSSKKLLLSDSGFYLCAWRLPGATDTQYFGPGTRLTVL.